This TCR beta chain was recorded in a study of PD-1 blockade in classical Hodgkin lymphoma. The CDR3 has 15 amino acids. Germline-derived CDR1 and CDR2 are SQVTM and ANQGSEA. V dropped 4 bases and J dropped 7 bases, with 20 bases sitting between them. TCRdb's table, derived via immunoSEQ multiplex PCR, lists solely in-frame clones and lacks some. Counted here are approximately 49,000 clones, 80% occurring once; the ten biggest clones make up under 20%. This sample's time point: cycle 4 day 1 (C4D1), after six to seven weeks of nivolumab. Exposure to brentuximab vedotin varied, and each patient had relapsed following autologous stem cell transplantation.

The chain carries TRBV29-1 and TRBJ2-1; D might be TRBD2 (5 bases). The TCR comes from a human donor with classical Hodgkin lymphoma. The material sequenced was peripheral blood mononuclear cells (PBMCs), taken before the fourth cycle of nivolumab. Written as DNA, the CDR3 is TGCAGCGTTGTCTTGGTTACTAACTGGGAGAATGAGCAGTTCTTC. It codes for CSVVLVTNWENEQFF.